This T cell receptor beta chain derives from a study of cytomegalovirus exposure and HLA in healthy donors. The PCR used 60 Vbeta and 13 Jbeta primers. The table came from immunoSEQ multiplex PCR; TCRdb's copy has only in-frame clones and leaves some out. The sample lists 35,000 to 40,000 clones; roughly four fifths were seen once. The TCR sequence derives from a woman aged 25 to 39 in good health and CMV-seropositive. The sequenced sample was PBMCs.

CDR3 DNA: TGTGCCAGTAGTGTGCTAGCGGGAGCTGGAGAGACCCAGTACTTC. This translates into CASSVLAGAGETQYF. The rearrangement joins TRBV19 to TRBJ2-5; TRBD2 matches 10 bases. The CDR3 has 15 residues. Germline trimming cut 5 bases from V and 4 bases from J; bases unmatched to any gene: 7. The germline CDR1 and CDR2 sequences are LNHDA and SQIVND (reference sequence).